This entry features one T cell receptor beta chain sequence. Its antigen is unknown. Base qualities are not at hand, and no much larger clone is one base apart. To prepare the library, the immunoSEQ multiplex PCR assay was applied. The authors' pipeline ran thus. To diagnose cytomegalovirus status from the catalog of TCR beta chain sequences, a statistical classification framework was built. The clones in this table, taken by TCRdb from immuneACCESS, are in-frame only. Not every clone is retained; where verified, under half of the shortfall comes from an unresolved V gene, and the cause of the rest is unknown. D and trimming were read from the DNA, whereas the V and J calls and clone size are those reported in that table. The sample records 160,000 or so clones, 85% of which are singletons. The ten largest account for 2% to 2.5% of the sample. These data belong to a study of cytomegalovirus exposure and HLA in healthy donors (dated by TCRdb to 2016 to 2017). Context from the whole study: A later analysis indicated that the roughly 130 validation repertoires were generated on the platform also employed for the roughly 720 repertoires of the first cohort. The study was designed to test whether signatures of past pathogen exposure could be identified by cataloging public T cell receptors. Besides the first cohort of approximately 710 subjects, a separate validation cohort made up of roughly 130 different subjects was used. To predict cytomegalovirus infection status, the study combined high-throughput TCR immunosequencing, statistical association of individual TCRs with disease status, and machine learning.

The donors belonged to the validation cohort of about 120 subjects, which was separate from the roughly 700-subject first cohort. Study-level results and caveats: It was suggested by the authors that the approach could potentially be generalized to other disease states and immunological phenotypes. Most TCR sequences were seen in very few donors, while some public TCRs were found in many individuals. A later analysis had no HLA typing for the validation cohort, so co-occurrence there was scored across all 110 or so repertoires. Cytomegalovirus status was reported to be diagnosed by the classifier with high specificity and sensitivity in both the original and validation cohorts. A later analysis found that TCRs clustered in the first cohort also tended to co-occur in the 95 to 150 validation repertoires, with roughly 95% of cluster scores above 0. In vitro tests confirmed that three of the cytomegalovirus-associated TCR beta chains recognize cytomegalovirus antigens. The study gave a list of some 150 TCR beta chains associated with cytomegalovirus.

The source is a man younger than 40 in good health and CMV-seropositive. The source material was PBMCs.

The CDR3 loop reads CASSTWTGGGSYEQYF. In nucleotide form, the sequence is TGTGCCAGCAGCACCTGGACAGGGGGCGGCTCCTACGAGCAGTACTTC. The V gene is TRBV7-2 and the J gene is TRBJ2-7; the junction holds 11 bases that match TRBD1. Per the germline V gene, SGHTA is the CDR1 and FQGNSA is the CDR2. The V end gives up 5 bases and the J end 0 bases, leaving 6 bases in the junction not matched to a gene. Taken from cysteine to phenylalanine, the CDR3 has 16 residues. The CDR3 DNA has 48 bases and is translated from base 1. With all but the CDR3 taken from the reference TRBV7-2 and TRBJ2-7 genes, the full variable domain is: GAGVSQSPSNKVTEKGKDVELRCDPISGHTALYWYRQSLGQGLEFLIYFQGNSAPDKSGLPSDRFSAERTGGSVSTLTIQRTQQEDSAVYLCASSTWTGGGSYEQYFGPGTRLTVT.